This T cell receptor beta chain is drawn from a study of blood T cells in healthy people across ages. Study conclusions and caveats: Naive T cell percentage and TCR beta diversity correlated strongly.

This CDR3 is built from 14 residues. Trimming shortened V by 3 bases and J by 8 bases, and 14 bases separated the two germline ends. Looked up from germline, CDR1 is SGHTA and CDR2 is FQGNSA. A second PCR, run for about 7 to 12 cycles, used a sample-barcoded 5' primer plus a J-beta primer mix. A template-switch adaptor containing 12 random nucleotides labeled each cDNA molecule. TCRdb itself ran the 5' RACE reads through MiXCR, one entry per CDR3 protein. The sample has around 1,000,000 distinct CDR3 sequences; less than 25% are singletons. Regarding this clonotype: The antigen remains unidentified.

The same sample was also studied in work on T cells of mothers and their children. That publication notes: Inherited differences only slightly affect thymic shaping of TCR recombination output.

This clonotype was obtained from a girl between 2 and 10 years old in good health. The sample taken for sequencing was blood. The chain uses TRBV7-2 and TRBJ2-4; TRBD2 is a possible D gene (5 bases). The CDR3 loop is CASSLSGSEDIQYF. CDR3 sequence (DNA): TGTGCCAGCAGCTTGTCGGGGAGTGAGGACATTCAGTACTTC.